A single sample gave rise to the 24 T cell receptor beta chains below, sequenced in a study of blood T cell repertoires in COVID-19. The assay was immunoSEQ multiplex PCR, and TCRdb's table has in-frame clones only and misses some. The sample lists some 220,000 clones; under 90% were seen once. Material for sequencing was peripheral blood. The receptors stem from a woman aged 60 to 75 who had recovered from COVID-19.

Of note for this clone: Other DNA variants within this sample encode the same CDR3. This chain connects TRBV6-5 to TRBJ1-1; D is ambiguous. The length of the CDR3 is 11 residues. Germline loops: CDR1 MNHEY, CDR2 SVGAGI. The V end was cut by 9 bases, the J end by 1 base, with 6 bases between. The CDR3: CASRANTEAFF. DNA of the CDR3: TGTGCCAGTCGAGCGAACACTGAAGCTTTCTTT.

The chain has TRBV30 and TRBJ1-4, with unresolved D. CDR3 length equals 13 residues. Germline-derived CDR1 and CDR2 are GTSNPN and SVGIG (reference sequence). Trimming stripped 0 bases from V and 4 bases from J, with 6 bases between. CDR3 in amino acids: CAWSVQVNEKLFF. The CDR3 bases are TGTGCCTGGAGTGTACAAGTTAATGAAAAACTGTTTTTT.

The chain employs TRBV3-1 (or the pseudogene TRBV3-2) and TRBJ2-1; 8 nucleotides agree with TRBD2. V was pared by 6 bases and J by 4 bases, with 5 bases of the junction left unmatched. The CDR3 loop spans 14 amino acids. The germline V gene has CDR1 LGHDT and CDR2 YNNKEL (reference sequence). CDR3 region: CASRLTSAYNEQFF. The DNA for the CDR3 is TGTGCCAGCAGGCTGACTAGCGCGTACAATGAGCAGTTCTTC.

In nucleotides, the CDR3 is TGTGCCAGCAGCCAAGATAGTCTAGTTCCGCCGTATGATGAGCAGTTCTTC. Amino acid sequence: CASSQDSLVPPYDEQFF. J is TRBJ2-1 and V is TRBV3-1 (or the pseudogene TRBV3-2); D remains unclear. CDR3 length: 17 amino acids. Trimming pared 0 bases from V and 8 bases from J, leaving 20 bases between. Germline CDR1 is LGHDT and CDR2 is YNNKEL (reference sequence).

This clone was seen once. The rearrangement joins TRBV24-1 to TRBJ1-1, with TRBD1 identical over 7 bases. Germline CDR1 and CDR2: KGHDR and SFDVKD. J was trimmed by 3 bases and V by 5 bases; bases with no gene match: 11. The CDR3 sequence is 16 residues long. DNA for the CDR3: TGTGCCACCAGTGTTCATTTCGGGGACAGAGACACTGAAGCTTTCTTT. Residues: CATSVHFGDRDTEAFF.

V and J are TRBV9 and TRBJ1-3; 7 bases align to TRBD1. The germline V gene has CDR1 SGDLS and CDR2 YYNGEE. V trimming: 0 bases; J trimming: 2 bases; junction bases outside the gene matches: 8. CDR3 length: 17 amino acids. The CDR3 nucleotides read TGTGCCAGCAGCGTAGATCCCGACAGGGTTACTGGAAACACCATATATTTT. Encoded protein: CASSVDPDRVTGNTIYF.

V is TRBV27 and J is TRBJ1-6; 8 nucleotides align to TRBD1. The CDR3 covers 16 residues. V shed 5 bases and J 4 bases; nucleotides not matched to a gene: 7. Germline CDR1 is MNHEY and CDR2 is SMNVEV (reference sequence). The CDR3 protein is CASSPGQVIYNSPLHF. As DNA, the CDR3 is TGTGCCAGCAGTCCGGGACAGGTTATATATAATTCACCCCTCCACTTT.

The CDR3 loop reads CASSSRPDPSGGPGELFF. The CDR3, as DNA: TGTGCCAGCAGCTCCCGCCCAGACCCTAGCGGGGGGCCCGGGGAGCTGTTTTTT. The rearrangement uses TRBV7-3 and TRBJ2-2; TRBD2 matches 11 bases. The CDR3 has 18 residues. The V gene end was trimmed by 4 bases and the J gene end by 6 bases; junction bases not matched to a gene: 13. CDR1 SGHTA and CDR2 FQGTGA come from the germline V gene.

This chain's CDR3 is CASSFRQYQETQYF. CDR3 coding DNA: TGCGCCAGCAGCTTTCGACAGTACCAAGAGACCCAGTACTTC. The J gene is TRBJ2-5, the V gene TRBV5-1; TRBD1 might be the D (5 bases). This CDR3 has 14 amino acids. The V gene's germline CDR1 is SGHRS and CDR2 YFSETQ. V lost 2 bases and J 0 bases, leaving 8 bases between the germline ends.

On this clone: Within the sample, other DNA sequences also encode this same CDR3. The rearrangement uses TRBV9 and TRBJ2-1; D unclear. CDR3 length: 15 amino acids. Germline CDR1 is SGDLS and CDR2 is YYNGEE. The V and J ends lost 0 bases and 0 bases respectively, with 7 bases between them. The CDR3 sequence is CASSVGSSSYNEQFF. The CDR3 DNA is TGTGCCAGCAGCGTAGGGTCCAGCTCCTACAATGAGCAGTTCTTC.

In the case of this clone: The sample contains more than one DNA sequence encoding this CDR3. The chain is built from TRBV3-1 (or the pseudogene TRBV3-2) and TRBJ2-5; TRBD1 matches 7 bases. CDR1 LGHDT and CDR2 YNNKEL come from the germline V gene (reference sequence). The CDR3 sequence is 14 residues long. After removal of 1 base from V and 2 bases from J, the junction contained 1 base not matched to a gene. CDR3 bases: TGTGCCAGCAGCCAAGGGGGACAGCAAGAGACCCAGTACTTC. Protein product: CASSQGGQQETQYF.

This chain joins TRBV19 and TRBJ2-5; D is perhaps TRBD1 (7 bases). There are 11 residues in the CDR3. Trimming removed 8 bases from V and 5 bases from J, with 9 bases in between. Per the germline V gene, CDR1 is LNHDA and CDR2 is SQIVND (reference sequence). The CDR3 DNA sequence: TGTGCCAGTGGAGGGGGCGAGACCCAGTACTTC. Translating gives CASGGGETQYF.

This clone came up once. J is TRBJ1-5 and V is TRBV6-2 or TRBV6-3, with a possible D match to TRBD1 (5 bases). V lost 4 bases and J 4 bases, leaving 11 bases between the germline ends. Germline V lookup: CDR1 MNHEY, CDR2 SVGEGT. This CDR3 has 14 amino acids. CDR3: CASSSQGGNQPQHF. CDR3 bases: TGTGCCAGCAGTTCGCAGGGCGGTAATCAGCCCCAGCATTTT.

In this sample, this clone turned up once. This CDR3 reads CASSRVRTGSLNTEAFF. CDR3 bases: TGCGCCAGCAGTCGAGTCCGGACAGGCAGTTTGAACACTGAAGCTTTCTTT. The rearrangement links TRBV23-1 to TRBJ1-1, with 7 bases that match TRBD1. TRBV23-1 is an open reading frame whose function is uncertain. The CDR3 consists of 17 residues. Losses at the gene ends were 4 bases for V and 0 bases for J; bases not matched to a gene: 11.

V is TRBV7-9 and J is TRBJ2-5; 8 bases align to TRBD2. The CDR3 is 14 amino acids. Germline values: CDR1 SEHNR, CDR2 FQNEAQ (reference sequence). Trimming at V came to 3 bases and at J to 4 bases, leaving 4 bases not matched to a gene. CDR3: CASSFRTSLETQYF. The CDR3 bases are TGTGCCAGCAGCTTCAGGACTAGCTTAGAGACCCAGTACTTC.

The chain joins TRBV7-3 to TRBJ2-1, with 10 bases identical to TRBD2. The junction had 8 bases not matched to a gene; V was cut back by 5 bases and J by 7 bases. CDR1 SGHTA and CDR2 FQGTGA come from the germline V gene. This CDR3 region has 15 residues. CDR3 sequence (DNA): TGTGCCAGCAGCAACCAGCGGGGGGGCTTTAATGAGCAGTTCTTC. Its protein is CASSNQRGGFNEQFF.

In DNA, the CDR3 is TGTGCCAGCTCACCCCGACAGACTGAAGCTTTCTTT. Amino acids: CASSPRQTEAFF. The chain links TRBV18 to TRBJ1-1; tentatively, D is TRBD1 (5 bases). The ends were cut back, 3 bases at V and 5 bases at J, with 7 bases in the middle. The CDR3 contains 12 residues. In germline, CDR1 is KGHSH, CDR2 LQKENI.

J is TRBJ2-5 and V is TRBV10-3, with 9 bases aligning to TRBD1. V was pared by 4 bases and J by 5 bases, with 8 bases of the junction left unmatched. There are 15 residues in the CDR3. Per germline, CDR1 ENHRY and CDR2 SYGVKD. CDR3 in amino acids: CAISAGQGDGETQYF. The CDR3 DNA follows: TGTGCCATCAGTGCGGGACAGGGCGATGGCGAGACCCAGTACTTC.

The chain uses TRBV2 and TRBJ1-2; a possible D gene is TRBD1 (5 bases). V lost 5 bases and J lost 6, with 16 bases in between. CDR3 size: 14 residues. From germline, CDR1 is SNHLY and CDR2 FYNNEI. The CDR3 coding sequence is TGTGCCAGCAGTCCGGGGGGAGGGAAAGATGGCTACACCTTC. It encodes CASSPGGGKDGYTF.

CDR3 protein: CASSQEGWGSTYNSPLHF. CDR3 DNA sequence: TGTGCCAGCAGCCAAGAAGGCTGGGGCAGCACTTATAATTCACCCCTCCACTTT. The J gene is TRBJ1-6, the V gene TRBV14; TRBD1 might be the D (5 bases). Trimming cost V 0 bases and J 4 bases, with 16 bases left between them. This CDR3 spans 18 amino acids. Germline V CDR1 and CDR2: SGHDN, FVKESK.

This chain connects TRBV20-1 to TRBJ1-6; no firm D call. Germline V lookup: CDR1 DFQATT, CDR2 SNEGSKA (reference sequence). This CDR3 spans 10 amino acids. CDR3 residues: CTRGVSPLHF. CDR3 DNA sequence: TGCACCCGGGGAGTTTCACCCCTCCACTTT.

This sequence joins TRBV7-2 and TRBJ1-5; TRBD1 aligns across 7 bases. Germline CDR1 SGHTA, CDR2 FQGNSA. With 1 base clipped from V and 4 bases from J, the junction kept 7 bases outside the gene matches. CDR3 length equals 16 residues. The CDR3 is CASSLEGTEGNQPQHF. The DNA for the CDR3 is TGTGCCAGCAGCTTAGAAGGGACAGAGGGGAATCAGCCCCAGCATTTT.

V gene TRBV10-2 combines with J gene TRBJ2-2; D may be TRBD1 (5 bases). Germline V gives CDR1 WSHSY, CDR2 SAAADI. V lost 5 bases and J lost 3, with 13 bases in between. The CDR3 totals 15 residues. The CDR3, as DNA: TGCGCCAGCAGTACGGACAAGGATGACACCGGGGAGCTGTTTTTT. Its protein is CASSTDKDDTGELFF.

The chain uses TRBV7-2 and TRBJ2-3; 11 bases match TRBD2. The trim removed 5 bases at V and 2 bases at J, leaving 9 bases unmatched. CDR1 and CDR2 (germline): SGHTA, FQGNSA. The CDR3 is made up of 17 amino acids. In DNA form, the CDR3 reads TGTGCCAGCAGCGATTTGACTAGCGGGGCCTACACAGATACGCAGTATTTT. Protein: CASSDLTSGAYTDTQYF.